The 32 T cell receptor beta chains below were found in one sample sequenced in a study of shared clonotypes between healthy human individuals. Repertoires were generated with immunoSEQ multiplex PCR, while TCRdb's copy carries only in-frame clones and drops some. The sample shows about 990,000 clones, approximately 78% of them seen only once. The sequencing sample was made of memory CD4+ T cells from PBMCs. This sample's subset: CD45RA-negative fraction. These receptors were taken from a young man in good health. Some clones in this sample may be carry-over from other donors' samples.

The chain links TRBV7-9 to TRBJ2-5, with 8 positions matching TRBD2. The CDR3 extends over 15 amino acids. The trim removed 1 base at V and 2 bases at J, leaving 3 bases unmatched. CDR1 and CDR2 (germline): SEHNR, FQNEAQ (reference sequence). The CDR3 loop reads CASSLGGLVQETQYF. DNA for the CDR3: TGTGCCAGCAGCTTAGGGGGACTAGTTCAAGAGACCCAGTACTTC.

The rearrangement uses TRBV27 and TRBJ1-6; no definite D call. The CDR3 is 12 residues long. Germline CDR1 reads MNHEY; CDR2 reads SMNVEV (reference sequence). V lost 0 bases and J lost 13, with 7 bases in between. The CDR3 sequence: CASSLSGLPLHF. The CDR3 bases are TGTGCCAGCAGTTTATCAGGTCTCCCCCTCCACTTT.

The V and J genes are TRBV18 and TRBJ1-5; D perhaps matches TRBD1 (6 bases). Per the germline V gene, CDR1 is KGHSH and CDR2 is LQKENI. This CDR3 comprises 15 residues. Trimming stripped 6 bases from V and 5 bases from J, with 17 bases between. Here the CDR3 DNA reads TGTGCCAGCTCTCAGGGGACCACATACGATCAGCCCCAGCATTTT. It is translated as CASSQGTTYDQPQHF.

The CDR3 is CASTPVKVGYEQYF. The CDR3 DNA reads TGTGCCAGCACCCCTGTTAAGGTTGGCTACGAGCAGTACTTC. The chain employs TRBV7-9 and TRBJ2-7, with D hard to call. The CDR3 length is 14 residues. The germline V gene has CDR1 SEHNR and CDR2 FQNEAQ (reference sequence). The V end was cut by 7 bases, the J end by 3 bases, with 16 bases between.

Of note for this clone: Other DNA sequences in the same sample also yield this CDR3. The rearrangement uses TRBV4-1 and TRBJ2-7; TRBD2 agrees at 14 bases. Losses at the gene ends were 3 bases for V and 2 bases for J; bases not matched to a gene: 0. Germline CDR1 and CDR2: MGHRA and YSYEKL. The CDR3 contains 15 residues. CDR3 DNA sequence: TGCGCCAGCAGCCAGGGACTAGCGGGAGCCTACGAGCAGTACTTC. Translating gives CASSQGLAGAYEQYF.

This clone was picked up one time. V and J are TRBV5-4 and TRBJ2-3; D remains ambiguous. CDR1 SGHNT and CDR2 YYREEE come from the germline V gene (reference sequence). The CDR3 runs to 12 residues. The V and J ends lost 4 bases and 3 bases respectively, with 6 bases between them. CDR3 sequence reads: CASSPKTDTQYF. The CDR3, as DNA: TGTGCCAGCAGCCCGAAGACAGATACGCAGTATTTT.

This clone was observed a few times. CDR3 sequence: CASRASPFTGELFF. The CDR3 nucleotides are TGTGCCAGCAGAGCCTCTCCGTTCACCGGGGAGCTGTTTTTT. This chain connects TRBV6-1 to TRBJ2-2; no firm D call. This CDR3 comprises 14 residues. In germline, CDR1 is MNHNS, CDR2 SASEGT. V shed 6 bases and J shed 4 bases, with 12 bases lying between them.

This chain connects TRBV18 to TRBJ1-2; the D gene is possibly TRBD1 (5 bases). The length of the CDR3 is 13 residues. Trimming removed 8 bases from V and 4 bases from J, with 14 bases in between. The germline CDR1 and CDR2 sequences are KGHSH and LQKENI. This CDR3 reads CASLLGQSYGYTF. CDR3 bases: TGTGCCAGCCTCCTGGGGCAGTCCTATGGCTACACCTTC. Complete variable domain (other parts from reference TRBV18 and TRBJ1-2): NAGVMQNPRHLVRRRGQEARLRCSPMKGHSHVYWYRQLPEEGLKFMVYLQKENIIDESGMPKERFSAEFPKEGPSILRIQQVVRGDSAAYFCASLLGQSYGYTFGSGTRLTVV.

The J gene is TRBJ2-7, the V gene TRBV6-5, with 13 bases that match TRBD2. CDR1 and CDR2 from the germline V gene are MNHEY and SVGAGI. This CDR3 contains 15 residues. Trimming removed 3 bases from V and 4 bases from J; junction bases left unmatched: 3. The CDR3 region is CASSYGTSGMYEQYF. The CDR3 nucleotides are TGTGCCAGCAGTTATGGGACTAGCGGGATGTACGAGCAGTACTTC.

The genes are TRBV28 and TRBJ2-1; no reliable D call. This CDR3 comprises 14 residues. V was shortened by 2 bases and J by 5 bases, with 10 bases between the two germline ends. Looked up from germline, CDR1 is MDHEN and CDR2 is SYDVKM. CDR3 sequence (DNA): TGTGCCAGCAGTTTAATTGGAAAAAACAATGAGCAGTTCTTC. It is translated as CASSLIGKNNEQFF.

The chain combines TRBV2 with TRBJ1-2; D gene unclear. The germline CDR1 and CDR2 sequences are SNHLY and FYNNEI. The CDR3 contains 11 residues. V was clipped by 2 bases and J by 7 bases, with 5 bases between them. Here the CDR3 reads CASSEYGGYTF. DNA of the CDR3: TGTGCCAGCAGTGAATACGGTGGCTACACCTTC.

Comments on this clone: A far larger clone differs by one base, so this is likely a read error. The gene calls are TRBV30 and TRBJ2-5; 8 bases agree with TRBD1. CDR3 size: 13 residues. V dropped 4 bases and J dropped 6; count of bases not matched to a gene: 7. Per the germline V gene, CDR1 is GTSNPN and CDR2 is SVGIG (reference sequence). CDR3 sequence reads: CAWTRTGKQTQYF. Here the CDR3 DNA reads TGTGCCTGGACCCGGACAGGGAAACAGACCCAGTACTTC. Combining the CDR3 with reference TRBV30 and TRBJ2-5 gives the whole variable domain SQTIHQWPATLVQPVGSPLSLECTVEGTSNPNLYWYRQAAGRGLQLLFYSVGIGQISSEVPQNLSASRPQDRQFILSSKKLLLSDSGFYLCAWTRTGKQTQYFGPGTRLLVL.

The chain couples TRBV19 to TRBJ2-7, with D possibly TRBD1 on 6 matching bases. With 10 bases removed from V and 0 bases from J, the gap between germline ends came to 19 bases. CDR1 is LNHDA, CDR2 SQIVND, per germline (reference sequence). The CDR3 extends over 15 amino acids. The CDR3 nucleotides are TGTGCCACGTCGGTGAGACAGGAGATCTCCTACGAGCAGTACTTC. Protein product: CATSVRQEISYEQYF.

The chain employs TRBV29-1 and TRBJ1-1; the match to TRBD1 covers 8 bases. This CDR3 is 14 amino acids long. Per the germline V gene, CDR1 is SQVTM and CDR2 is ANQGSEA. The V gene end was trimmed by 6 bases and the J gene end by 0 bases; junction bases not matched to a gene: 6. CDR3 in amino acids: CSVDRDRLNTEAFF. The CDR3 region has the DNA TGCAGCGTGGACCGGGACAGGCTGAACACTGAAGCTTTCTTT.

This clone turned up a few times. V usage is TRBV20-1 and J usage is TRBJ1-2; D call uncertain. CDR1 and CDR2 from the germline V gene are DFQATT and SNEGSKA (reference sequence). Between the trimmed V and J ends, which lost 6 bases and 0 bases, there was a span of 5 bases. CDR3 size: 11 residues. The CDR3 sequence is CSAWTNYGYTF. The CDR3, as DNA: TGCAGTGCGTGGACTAACTATGGCTACACCTTC.

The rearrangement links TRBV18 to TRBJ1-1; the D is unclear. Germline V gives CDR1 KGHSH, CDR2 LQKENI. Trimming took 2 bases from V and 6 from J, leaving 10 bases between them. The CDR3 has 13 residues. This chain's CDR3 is CASSPIGPPEAFF. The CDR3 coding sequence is TGTGCCAGCTCACCAATTGGCCCGCCTGAAGCTTTCTTT.

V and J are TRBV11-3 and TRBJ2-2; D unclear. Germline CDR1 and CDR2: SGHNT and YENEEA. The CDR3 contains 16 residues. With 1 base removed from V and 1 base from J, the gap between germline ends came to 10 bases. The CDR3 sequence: CASSLGFARNTGELFF. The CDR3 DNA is TGTGCCAGCAGCTTAGGTTTTGCGAGGAACACCGGGGAGCTGTTTTTT.

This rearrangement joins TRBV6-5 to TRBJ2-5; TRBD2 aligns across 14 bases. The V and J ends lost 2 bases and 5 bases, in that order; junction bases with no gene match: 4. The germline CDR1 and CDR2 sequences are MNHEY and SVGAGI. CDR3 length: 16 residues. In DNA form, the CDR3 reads TGTGCCAGCAGTTACCAGGGACTAGCGGGAGTTGAGACCCAGTACTTC. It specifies CASSYQGLAGVETQYF.

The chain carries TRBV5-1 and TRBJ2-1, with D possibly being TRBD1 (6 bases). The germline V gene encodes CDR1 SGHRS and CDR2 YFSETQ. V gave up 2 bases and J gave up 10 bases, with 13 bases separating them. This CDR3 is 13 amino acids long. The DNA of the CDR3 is TGCGCCAGCAGCTTCCACAGGGTGGGCGAGCAGTTCTTC. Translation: CASSFHRVGEQFF.

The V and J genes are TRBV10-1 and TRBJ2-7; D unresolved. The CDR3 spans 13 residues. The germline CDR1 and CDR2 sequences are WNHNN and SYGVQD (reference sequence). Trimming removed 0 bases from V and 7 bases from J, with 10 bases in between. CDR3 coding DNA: TGCGCCAGCAGTGAGTCAGGCCAGCGAGAGCAGTACTTC. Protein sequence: CASSESGQREQYF.

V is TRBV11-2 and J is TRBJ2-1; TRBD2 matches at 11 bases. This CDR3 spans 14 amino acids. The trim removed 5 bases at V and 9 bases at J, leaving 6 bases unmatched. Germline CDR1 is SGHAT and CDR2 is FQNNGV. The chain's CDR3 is CASSDSGRDGEQFF. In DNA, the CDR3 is TGTGCCAGCAGCGATAGCGGGAGGGACGGTGAGCAGTTCTTC.

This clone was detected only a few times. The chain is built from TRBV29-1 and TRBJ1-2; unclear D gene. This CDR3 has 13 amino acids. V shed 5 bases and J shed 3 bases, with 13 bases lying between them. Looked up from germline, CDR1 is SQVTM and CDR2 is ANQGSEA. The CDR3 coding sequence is TGCAGCGTTTCCCTAACTTCTGACTATGGCTACACCTTC. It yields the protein CSVSLTSDYGYTF.

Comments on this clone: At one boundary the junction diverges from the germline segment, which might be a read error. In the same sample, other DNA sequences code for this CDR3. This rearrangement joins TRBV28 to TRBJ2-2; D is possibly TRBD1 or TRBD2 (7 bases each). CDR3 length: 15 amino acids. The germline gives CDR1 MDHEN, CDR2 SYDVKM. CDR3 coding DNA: TGTGCCAGCACCCGTCCCAGGGGGGGCACCGGGGAGCTGTTTTTC. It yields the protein CASTRPRGGTGELFF.

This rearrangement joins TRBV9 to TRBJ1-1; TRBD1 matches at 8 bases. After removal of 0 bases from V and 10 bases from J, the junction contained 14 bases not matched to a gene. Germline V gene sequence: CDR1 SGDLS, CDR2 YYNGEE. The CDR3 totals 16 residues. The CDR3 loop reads CASSVAGGGSYGRAFF. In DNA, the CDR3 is TGTGCCAGCAGCGTAGCAGGGGGCGGATCATATGGCAGAGCTTTCTTT.

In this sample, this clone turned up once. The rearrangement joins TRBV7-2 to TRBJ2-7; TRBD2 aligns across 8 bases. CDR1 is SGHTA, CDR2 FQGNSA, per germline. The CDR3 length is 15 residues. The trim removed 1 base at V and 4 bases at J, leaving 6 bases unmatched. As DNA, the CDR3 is TGTGCCAGCAGCTTAGATGTTGGGACTAGATACGAGCAGTACTTC. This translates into CASSLDVGTRYEQYF. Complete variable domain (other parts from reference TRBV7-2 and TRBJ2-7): GAGVSQSPSNKVTEKGKDVELRCDPISGHTALYWYRQSLGQGLEFLIYFQGNSAPDKSGLPSDRFSAERTGGSVSTLTIQRTQQEDSAVYLCASSLDVGTRYEQYFGPGTRLTVT.

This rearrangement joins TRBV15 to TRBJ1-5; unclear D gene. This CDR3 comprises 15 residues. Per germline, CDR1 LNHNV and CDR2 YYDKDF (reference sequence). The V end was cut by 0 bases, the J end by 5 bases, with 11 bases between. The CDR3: CATSRDGSSYQPQHF. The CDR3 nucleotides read TGTGCCACCAGCAGAGACGGCAGCAGCTATCAGCCCCAGCATTTT.

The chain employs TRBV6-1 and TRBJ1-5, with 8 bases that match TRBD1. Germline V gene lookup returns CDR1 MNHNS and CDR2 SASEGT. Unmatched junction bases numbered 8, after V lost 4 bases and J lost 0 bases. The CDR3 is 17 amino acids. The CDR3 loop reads CASSAWTGPYSNQPQHF. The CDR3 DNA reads TGTGCCAGCAGTGCTTGGACAGGGCCTTATAGCAATCAGCCCCAGCATTTT.

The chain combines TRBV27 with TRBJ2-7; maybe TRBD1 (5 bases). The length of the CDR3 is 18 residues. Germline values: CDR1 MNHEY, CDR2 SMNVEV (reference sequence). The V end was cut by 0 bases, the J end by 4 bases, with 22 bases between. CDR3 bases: TGTGCCAGCAGTTTATCTTACCCCGGACAATTAGCCCTTTACGAGCAGTACTTC. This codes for CASSLSYPGQLALYEQYF.

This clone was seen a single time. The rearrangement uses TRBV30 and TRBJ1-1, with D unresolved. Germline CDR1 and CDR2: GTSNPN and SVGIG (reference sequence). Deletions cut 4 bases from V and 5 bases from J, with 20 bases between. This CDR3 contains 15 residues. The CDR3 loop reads CAWISGLLRDTEAFF. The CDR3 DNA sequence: TGTGCCTGGATCTCTGGACTCTTGCGCGATACTGAAGCTTTCTTT.

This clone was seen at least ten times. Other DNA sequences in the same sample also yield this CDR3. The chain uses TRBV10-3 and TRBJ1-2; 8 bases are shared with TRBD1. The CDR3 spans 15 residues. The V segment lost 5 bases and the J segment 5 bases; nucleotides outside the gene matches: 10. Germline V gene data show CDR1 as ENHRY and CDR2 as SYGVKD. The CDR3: CAISRATGGEYGYTF. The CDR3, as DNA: TGTGCCATCAGTAGAGCAACAGGGGGTGAATATGGCTACACCTTC.

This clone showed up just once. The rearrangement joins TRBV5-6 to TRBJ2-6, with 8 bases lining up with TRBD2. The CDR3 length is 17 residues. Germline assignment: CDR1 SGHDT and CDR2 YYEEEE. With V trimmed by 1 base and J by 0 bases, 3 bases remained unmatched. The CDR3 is CASSLQRGSSGANVLTF. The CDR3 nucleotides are TGTGCCAGCAGCTTGCAGCGGGGGAGCTCTGGGGCCAACGTCCTGACTTTC. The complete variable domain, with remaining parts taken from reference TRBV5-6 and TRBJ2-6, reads DAGVTQSPTHLIKTRGQQVTLRCSPKSGHDTVSWYQQALGQGPQFIFQYYEEEERQRGNFPDRFSGHQFPNYSSELNVNALLLGDSALYLCASSLQRGSSGANVLTFGAGSRLTVL.

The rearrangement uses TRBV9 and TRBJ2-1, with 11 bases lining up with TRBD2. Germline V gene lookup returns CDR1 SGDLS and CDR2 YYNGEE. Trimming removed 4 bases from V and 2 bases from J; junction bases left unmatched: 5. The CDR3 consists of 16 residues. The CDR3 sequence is CASSTAGLAAYNEQFF. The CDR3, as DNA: TGTGCCAGCAGCACCGCGGGACTAGCGGCCTACAATGAGCAGTTCTTC.